This TCR beta chain is drawn from a study of identical twins. TCRdb reprocessed the 5' RACE reads with MiXCR, giving one entry per CDR3 protein. The table shows 550,000 to 700,000 distinct CDR3 sequences, with around 20% occurring only once. In its sample, this clonotype was seen a few times. Antigen specificity is unknown. Study findings and constraints: Modelling approaches yielded underestimates of out-of-frame TCR alpha sharing between monozygotic twins. Out-of-frame alpha sequences shared between twins exhibited an excess of low generation probability. Carriage of fewer insertions was seen in abundant cord blood beta clonotypes, whereas memory repertoires showed none.

The same data also contributed to another study, on T cells expressing NK-cell markers. From that second work: Over 5 donors had dominant NKG2C+ clonotypes that comprised about 1.0-8% of their CD8+ T cells.

This TCR derives from a woman in her late teens or twenties in good health. What was sequenced was PBMCs.

The CDR3 spells CSAPRTSAANEQFF. CDR3 DNA: TGCAGTGCCCCCAGGACTAGCGCGGCCAATGAGCAGTTCTTC. The chain couples TRBV20-1 to TRBJ2-1; 9 nucleotides align to TRBD2. The CDR3 contains 14 residues. The V and J ends lost 6 bases and 6 bases, in that order; junction bases with no gene match: 9. Germline CDR1 reads DFQATT; CDR2 reads SNEGSKA (reference sequence).